The entry below describes one T cell receptor beta chain. V dropped 1 base and J dropped 0 bases, with 9 bases sitting between them. Germline V gene sequence: CDR1 LNHDA, CDR2 SQIVND (reference sequence). The length of the CDR3 is 16 residues. The record originates from a study of blood T cell repertoires in COVID-19. The wider study: Samples came from the United States, Italy and Spain, spanning acute and convalescent COVID-19.

Assay used: immunoSEQ multiplex PCR; TCRdb lists only in-frame clones, some missing. The repertoire includes over 150,000 clones, 82% of them detected once, and 8% to 11% sits in the top ten. The specimen sequenced was peripheral blood. The TCR was taken from a woman older than 75 with active or convalescent COVID-19. The rearrangement uses TRBV19 and TRBJ2-2; D is unresolved. CDR3 protein: CASSIVGPTNTGELFF. The CDR3, as DNA: TGTGCCAGTAGTATAGTCGGTCCAACGAACACCGGGGAGCTGTTTTTT.